Reported below is one TCR beta chain. This sample is drawn from a study of blood T cells in healthy people across ages. A second PCR of roughly 6 to 12 cycles used a sample-barcoded 5' primer and a J-beta primer mix. A single record per CDR3 protein comes from TCRdb applying MiXCR to the 5' RACE reads. The data contain fewer than 700,000 distinct CDR3 sequences, 35% to 50% of them singletons. CDR3 length: 17 residues. From germline, CDR1 is SGHVS and CDR2 FQNEAQ. J was trimmed by 2 bases and V by 4 bases; bases with no gene match: 8. The TCR was taken from a man of 80 years or more in good health. The sequenced sample was blood. V gene TRBV7-8 combines with J gene TRBJ2-5; 12 positions match TRBD2. CDR3 nucleotide sequence: TGTGCCAGCAGCTCAGGCCGGCTAGCGGGGGGGCAAGAGACCCAGTACTTC. Encoded protein: CASSSGRLAGGQETQYF.